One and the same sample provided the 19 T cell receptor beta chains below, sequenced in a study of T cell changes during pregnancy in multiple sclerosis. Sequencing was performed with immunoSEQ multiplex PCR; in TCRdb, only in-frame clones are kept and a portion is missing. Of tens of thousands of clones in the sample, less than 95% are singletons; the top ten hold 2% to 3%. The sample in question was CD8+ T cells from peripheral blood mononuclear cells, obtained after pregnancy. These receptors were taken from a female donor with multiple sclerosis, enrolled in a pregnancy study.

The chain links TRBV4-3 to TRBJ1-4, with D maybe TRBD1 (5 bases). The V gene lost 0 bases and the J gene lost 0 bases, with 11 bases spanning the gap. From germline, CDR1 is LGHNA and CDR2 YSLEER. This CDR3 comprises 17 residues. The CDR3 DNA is TGCGCCAGCAGCCAAGATACACCGACAGCAACTAATGAAAAACTGTTTTTT. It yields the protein CASSQDTPTATNEKLFF.

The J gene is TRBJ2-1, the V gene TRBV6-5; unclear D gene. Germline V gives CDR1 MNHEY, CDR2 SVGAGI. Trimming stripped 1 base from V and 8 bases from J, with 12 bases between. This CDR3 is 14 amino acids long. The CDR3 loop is CASSYYADNHEQFF. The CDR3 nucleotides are TGTGCCAGCAGTTACTACGCCGACAACCATGAGCAGTTCTTC.

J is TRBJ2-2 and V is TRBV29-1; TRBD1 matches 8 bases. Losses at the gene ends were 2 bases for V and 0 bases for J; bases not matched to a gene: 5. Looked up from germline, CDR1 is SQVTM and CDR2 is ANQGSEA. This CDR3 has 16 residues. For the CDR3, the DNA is TGCAGCGTTGAAACAGGACAGGGTCCGAACACCGGGGAGCTGTTTTTT. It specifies CSVETGQGPNTGELFF.

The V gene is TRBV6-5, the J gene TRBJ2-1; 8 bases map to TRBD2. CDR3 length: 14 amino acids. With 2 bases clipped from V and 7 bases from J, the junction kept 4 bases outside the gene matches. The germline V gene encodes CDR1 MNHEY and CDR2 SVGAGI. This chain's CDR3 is CASSYVTSGNEQFF. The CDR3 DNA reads TGTGCCAGCAGTTACGTTACTAGCGGAAATGAGCAGTTCTTC.

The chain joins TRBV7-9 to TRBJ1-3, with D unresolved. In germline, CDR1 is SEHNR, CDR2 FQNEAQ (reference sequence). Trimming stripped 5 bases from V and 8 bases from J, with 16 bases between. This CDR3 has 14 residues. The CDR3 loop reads CASSPARGRDTIYF. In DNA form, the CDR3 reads TGTGCCAGCAGCCCAGCACGGGGTAGGGACACCATATATTTT.

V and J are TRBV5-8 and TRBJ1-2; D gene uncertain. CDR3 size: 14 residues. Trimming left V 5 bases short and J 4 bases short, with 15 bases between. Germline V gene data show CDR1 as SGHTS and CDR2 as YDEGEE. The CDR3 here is CASSLAGRPYGYTF. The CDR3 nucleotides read TGTGCCAGCAGTCTGGCGGGCAGACCCTATGGCTACACCTTC.

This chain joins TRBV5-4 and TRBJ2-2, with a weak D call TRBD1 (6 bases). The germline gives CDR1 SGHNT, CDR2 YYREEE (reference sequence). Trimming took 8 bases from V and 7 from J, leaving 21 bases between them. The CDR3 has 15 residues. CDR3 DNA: TGTGCCAGATCCCCGAGGATACAGGGTAGCGGGGAGCTGTTTTTT. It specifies CARSPRIQGSGELFF.

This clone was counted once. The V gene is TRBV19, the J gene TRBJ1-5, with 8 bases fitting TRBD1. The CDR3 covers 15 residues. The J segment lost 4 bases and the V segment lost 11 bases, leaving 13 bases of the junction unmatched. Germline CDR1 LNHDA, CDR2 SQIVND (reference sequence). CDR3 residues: CASNPRDRKNQPQHF. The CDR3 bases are TGTGCCTCGAACCCCCGGGACAGGAAAAATCAGCCCCAGCATTTT.

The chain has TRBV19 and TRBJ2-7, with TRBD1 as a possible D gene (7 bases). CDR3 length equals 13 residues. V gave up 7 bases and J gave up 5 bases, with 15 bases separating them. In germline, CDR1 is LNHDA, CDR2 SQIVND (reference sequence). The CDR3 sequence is CASTEGALNEQYF. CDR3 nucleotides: TGTGCCAGTACGGAGGGGGCGCTCAACGAGCAGTACTTC.

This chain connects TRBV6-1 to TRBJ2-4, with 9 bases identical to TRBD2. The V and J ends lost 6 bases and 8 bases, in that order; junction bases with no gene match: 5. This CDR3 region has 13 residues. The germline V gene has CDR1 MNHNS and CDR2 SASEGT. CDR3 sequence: CASRDSGSDIQYF. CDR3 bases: TGTGCCAGCAGGGATAGCGGGAGTGACATTCAGTACTTC.

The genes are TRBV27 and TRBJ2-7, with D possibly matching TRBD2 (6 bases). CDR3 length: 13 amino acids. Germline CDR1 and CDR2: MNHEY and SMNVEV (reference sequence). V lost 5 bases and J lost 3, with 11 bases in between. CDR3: CASSPRLDYEQYF. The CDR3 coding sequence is TGTGCCAGCAGTCCGAGACTAGACTACGAGCAGTACTTC.

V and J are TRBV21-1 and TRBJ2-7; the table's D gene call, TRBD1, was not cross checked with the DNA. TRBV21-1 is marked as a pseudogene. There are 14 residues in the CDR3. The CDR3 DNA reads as TGTGCCAGCGGGGGACAGGGGACGAGTGGCGAGCAGTACTTC. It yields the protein CASGGQGTSGEQYF.

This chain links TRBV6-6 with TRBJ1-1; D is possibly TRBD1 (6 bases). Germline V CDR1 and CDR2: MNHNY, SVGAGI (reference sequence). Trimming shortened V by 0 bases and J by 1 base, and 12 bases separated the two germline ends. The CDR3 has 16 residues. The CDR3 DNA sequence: TGTGCCAGCAGTTACTCGTCAGGGGCCCCGAACACTGAAGCTTTCTTT. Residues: CASSYSSGAPNTEAFF.

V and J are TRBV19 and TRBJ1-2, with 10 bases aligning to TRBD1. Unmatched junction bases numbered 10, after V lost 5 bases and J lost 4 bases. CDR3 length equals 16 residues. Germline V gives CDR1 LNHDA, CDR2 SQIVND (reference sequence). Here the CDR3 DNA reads TGTGCCAGTAGTCCATTCTCGACAGGGGGCGCCTATGGCTACACCTTC. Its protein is CASSPFSTGGAYGYTF.

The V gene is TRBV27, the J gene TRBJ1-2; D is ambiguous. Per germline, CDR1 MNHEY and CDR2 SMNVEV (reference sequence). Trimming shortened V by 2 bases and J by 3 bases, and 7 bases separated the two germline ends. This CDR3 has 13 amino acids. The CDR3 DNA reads TGTGCCAGCAGTTTAGGGCAGTACTATGGCTACACCTTC. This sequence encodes CASSLGQYYGYTF.

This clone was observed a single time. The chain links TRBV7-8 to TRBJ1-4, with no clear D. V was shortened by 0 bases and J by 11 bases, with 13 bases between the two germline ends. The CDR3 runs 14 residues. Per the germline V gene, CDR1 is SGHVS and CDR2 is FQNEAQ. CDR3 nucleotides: TGTGCCAGCAGCTTAGCGGGATCGGGAGTTAAACTGTTTTTT. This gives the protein CASSLAGSGVKLFF.

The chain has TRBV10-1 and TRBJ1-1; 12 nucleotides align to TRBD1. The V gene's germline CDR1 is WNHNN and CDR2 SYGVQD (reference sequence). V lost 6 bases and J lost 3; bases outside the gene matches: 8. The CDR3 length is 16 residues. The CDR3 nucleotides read TGCGCCAGCAGGAGCGGGACAGGGGGCCCCGACACTGAAGCTTTCTTT. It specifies CASRSGTGGPDTEAFF.

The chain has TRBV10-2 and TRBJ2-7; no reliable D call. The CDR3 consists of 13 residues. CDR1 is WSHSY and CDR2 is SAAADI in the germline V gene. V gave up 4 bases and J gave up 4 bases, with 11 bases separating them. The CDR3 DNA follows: TGCGCCAGCAGTGTTGGCCTCAGGTACGAGCAGTACTTC. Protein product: CASSVGLRYEQYF.

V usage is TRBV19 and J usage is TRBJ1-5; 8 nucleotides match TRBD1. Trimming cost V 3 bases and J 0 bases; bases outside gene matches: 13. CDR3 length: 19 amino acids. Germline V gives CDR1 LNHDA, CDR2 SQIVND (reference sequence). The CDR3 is CASSIRPGTGVYSNQPQHF. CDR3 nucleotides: TGTGCCAGTAGTATCAGGCCCGGGACAGGTGTGTATAGCAATCAGCCCCAGCATTTT.